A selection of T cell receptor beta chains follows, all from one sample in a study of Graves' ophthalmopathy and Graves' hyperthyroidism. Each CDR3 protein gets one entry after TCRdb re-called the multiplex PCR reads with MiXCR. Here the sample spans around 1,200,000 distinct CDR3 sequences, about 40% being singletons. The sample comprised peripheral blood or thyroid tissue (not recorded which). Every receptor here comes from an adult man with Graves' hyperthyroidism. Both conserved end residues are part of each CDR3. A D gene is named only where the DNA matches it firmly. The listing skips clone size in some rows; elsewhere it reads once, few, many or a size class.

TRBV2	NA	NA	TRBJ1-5	CASSGPTSGGNSNQPQHF	TGTGCCAGCAGCGGACCTACTAGCGGGGGGAATAGCAATCAGCCCCAGCATTTT
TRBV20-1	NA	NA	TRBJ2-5	CSARGLHMLQYF	TGCAGTGCTAGGGGACTCCATATGTTGCAGTACTTC
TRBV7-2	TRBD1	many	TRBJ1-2	CASRGQGQWGGYTF	TGTGCCAGCAGAGGACAGGGCCAATGGGGAGGCTACACCTTC
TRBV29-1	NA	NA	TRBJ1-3	CSAQTEVSGNTIYF	TGCAGCGCCCAAACAGAAGTCTCTGGAAACACCATATATTTT
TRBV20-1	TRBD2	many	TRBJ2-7	CSARPYSGGRGYEQYF	TGCAGTGCTAGACCCTACTCAGGAGGGAGGGGCTACGAGCAGTACTTC
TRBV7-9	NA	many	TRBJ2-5	CASSLMRGQETQYF	TGTGCCAGCAGCTTAATGCGGGGCCAAGAGACCCAGTACTTC
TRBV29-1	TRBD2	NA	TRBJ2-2	CSVASGSSAGELFF	TGCAGCGTTGCAAGCGGGAGCTCGGCCGGGGAGCTGTTTTTT
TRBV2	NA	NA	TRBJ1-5	CASSAGGPNQPQHF	TGTGCCAGCAGTGCGGGGGGGCCTAATCAGCCCCAGCATTTT
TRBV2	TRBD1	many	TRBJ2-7	CASRRQGNEQYF	TGTGCCAGCAGACGACAGGGGAACGAGCAGTACTTC
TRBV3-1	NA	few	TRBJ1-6	CASSSAYSPLHF	TGTGCCAGCTCAAGCGCATATTCACCCCTCCACTTT
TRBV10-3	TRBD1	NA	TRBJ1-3	CAISGGQGVGTIYF	TGTGCCATCAGTGGGGGACAGGGCGTAGGCACCATATATTTT
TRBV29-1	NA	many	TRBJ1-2	CSVMTGGQTGGYTF	TGCAGCGTTATGACGGGGGGGCAGACTGGTGGCTACACCTTC
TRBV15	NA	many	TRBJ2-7	CATSSTTGSEQYF	TGTGCCACCAGCAGCACCACTGGGAGCGAGCAGTACTTC
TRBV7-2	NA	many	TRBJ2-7	CASSGMGSYEQYF	TGTGCCAGCAGCGGAATGGGATCCTACGAGCAGTACTTC
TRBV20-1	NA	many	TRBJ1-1	CSARKFRWAEAFF	TGCAGTGCTAGAAAGTTTCGTTGGGCTGAAGCTTTCTTT
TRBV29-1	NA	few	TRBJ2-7	CSVSHLRGYEQYF	TGCAGCGTTAGCCATCTCCGGGGCTACGAGCAGTACTTC
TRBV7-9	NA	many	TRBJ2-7	CASSFLGEKSYEQYF	TGTGCCAGCAGCTTTCTAGGCGAGAAGTCCTACGAGCAGTACTTC
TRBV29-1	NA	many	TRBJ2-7	CSVVRDIPYEQYF	TGCAGCGTTGTGCGAGACATCCCCTACGAGCAGTACTTC
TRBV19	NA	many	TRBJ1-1	CASSISGGNTEAFF	TGTGCCAGTAGTATTTCGGGAGGGAACACTGAAGCTTTCTTT
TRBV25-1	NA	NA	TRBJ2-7	CASSGNIAYEQYF	TGTGCCAGCAGTGGGAACATTGCCTACGAGCAGTACTTC
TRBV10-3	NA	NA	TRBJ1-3	CAIRSVNTIYF	TGTGCCATCAGATCAGTGAACACCATATATTTT
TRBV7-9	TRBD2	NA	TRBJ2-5	CASSFGTSGGRKTQYF	TGTGCCAGCAGCTTCGGGACTAGCGGGGGGCGGAAGACCCAGTACTTC
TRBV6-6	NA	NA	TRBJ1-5	CASSTRASAQPQHF	TGTGCCAGCAGTACTCGGGCTTCGGCTCAGCCCCAGCATTTT
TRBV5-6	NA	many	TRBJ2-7	CASSIWPPTRSYEQYF	TGTGCCAGCAGCATCTGGCCACCCACTCGCTCCTACGAGCAGTACTTC
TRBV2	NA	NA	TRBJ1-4	CASSAGVSSEKLFF	TGTGCCAGCAGTGCAGGGGTATCGAGTGAAAAACTGTTTTTT
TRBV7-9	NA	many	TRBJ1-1	CASSPWSGHPNTEAFF	TGTGCCAGCAGCCCCTGGAGCGGACACCCGAACACTGAAGCTTTCTTT
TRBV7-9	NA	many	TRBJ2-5	CASSPAQRWETQYF	TGTGCCAGCAGCCCCGCCCAGCGTTGGGAGACCCAGTACTTC
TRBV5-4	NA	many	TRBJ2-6	CASSVGQGMANVLTF	TGTGCCAGCAGCGTGGGGCAGGGGATGGCCAACGTCCTGACTTTC
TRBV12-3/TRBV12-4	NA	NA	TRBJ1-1	CASGLGPYTEAFF	TGTGCTAGTGGTTTGGGCCCCTACACTGAAGCTTTCTTT
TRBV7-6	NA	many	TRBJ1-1	CASSPTGRWGEAFF	TGTGCCAGCAGCCCCACAGGGAGGTGGGGTGAAGCTTTCTTT
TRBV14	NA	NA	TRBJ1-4	CASSPLGVRDEKLFF	TGTGCCAGCAGCCCTTTGGGCGTCAGGGACGAAAAACTGTTTTTT
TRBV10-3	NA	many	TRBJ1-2	CAISDRGQPSGGYTF	TGTGCCATCAGTGACCGCGGGCAGCCTTCGGGTGGCTACACCTTC
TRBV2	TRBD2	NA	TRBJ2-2	CASSNLAGDNTGELFF	TGTGCCAGCAGTAATCTAGCGGGAGATAACACCGGGGAGCTGTTTTTT
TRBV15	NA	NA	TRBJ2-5	CATSSSMGGYQETQYF	TGTGCCACCAGCAGCTCCATGGGCGGGTACCAAGAGACCCAGTACTTC
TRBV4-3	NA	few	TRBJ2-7	CASSQDRYSYEQYF	TGCGCCAGCAGCCAAGATCGATACTCCTACGAGCAGTACTTC
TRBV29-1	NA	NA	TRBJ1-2	CSSLAGSGYGYTF	TGCAGCAGTTTAGCAGGGTCAGGCTATGGCTACACCTTC
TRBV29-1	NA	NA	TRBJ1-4	CSVGRGEKLFF	TGCAGCGTTGGCAGGGGCGAAAAACTGTTTTTT
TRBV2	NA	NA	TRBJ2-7	CASSVGGRYEQYF	TGTGCCAGCAGCGTTGGAGGGCGCTACGAGCAGTACTTC
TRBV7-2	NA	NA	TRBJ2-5	CASSSRDKQGETQYF	TGTGCCAGCAGCTCCCGGGACAAGCAGGGAGAGACCCAGTACTTC
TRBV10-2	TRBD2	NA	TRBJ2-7	CASSATQRGGIYEQYF	TGCGCCAGCAGTGCCACCCAGCGCGGGGGTATCTACGAGCAGTACTTC
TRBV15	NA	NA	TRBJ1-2	CATSSSSRGSNYGYTF	TGTGCCACCAGCAGCTCCTCGAGGGGGTCAAACTATGGCTACACCTTC
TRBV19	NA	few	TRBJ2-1	CASSIGDRNEQFF	TGTGCCAGTAGTATAGGAGACAGGAATGAGCAGTTCTTC
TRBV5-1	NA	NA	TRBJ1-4	CASSRTKTNEKLFF	TGTGCCAGCAGCAGGACCAAAACTAATGAAAAACTGTTTTTT